This T cell receptor (beta chain) was identified during a study of T cells in Graves' hyperthyroidism and ophthalmopathy. Study findings and constraints: Appearing also in blood were most of the thyroid clonotypes expanded above 0.001.

The cohort's ophthalmopathy patients, a group with duration under 3 months, had a Clinical Activity Score of at least 3 and a NOSPECS grade of at least 4. A patient was excluded if there was uncontrolled infection, other autoimmune disease, pregnancy or lactation. This clonotype was detected only a few times. No antigen is known for it. Using RNA transcripts as the source, TCR beta CDR3 regions were amplified. The HTBI primer set served for first-round RT-PCR of the TCR CDR3. TCRdb redid the calling of the multiplex PCR reads with MiXCR, one entry per CDR3 protein. The data contain a few hundred thousand distinct CDR3 sequences, around 13% of them singletons. Germline CDR1 SGHDT, CDR2 YYEEEE. The CDR3 spans 12 residues. The V gene lost 0 bases and the J gene lost 8 bases, with 5 bases spanning the gap.

Sample: blood. The chain carries TRBV5-6 and TRBJ2-2, with unresolved D. The TCR sequence derives from a woman aged 25 to 39 with Graves' ophthalmopathy. The CDR3 nucleotides read TGTGCCAGCAGCTTGGAAGGTGGGGAGCTGTTTTTT. This gives the protein CASSLEGGELFF. Combining the CDR3 with reference TRBV5-6 and TRBJ2-2 gives the whole variable domain DAGVTQSPTHLIKTRGQQVTLRCSPKSGHDTVSWYQQALGQGPQFIFQYYEEEERQRGNFPDRFSGHQFPNYSSELNVNALLLGDSALYLCASSLEGGELFFGEGSRLTVL.